One sample yielded the 7 T cell receptor beta chains listed below, sequenced in a study of cytomegalovirus exposure and HLA in healthy donors. The PCR employed 60 Vbeta primers together with 13 Jbeta primers. Data came from immunoSEQ multiplex PCR; TCRdb stores just in-frame clones and leaves some out. The sample yields approximately 150,000 clones, 75% to 90% seen once. The sample consisted of PBMCs. The receptors shown here come from a woman aged 30 to 39 in good health and CMV-seronegative.

This sequence joins TRBV11-1 and TRBJ2-5, with D tentatively TRBD2 (5 bases). Deletions cut 5 bases from V and 2 bases from J, with 18 bases between. Germline V gives CDR1 SGHAT, CDR2 FQDESV (reference sequence). The CDR3 runs to 16 residues. DNA of the CDR3: TGTGCCAGCAGCCCCCGCCTGAGACCGGGACAAGAGACCCAGTACTTC. Translated: CASSPRLRPGQETQYF.

The chain links TRBV5-1 to TRBJ2-1, with a possible D match to TRBD1 (6 bases). In germline, CDR1 is SGHRS, CDR2 YFSETQ. The length of the CDR3 is 15 residues. Trimming left V 1 base short and J 4 bases short, with 12 bases between. In DNA form, the CDR3 reads TGCGCCAGCAGCTTGACACAGGGTTTTTACAATGAGCAGTTCTTC. This encodes CASSLTQGFYNEQFF.

J is TRBJ1-2 and V is TRBV7-7, with D tentatively TRBD1 (5 bases). The CDR3 spans 14 residues. Trimming left V 5 bases short and J 6 bases short, with 16 bases between. Germline-derived CDR1 and CDR2 are SSHAT and FNYEAQ (reference sequence). The CDR3 protein is CASSGRDSSNGYTF. CDR3 DNA: TGTGCCAGCAGCGGCCGTGACAGTTCCAATGGCTACACCTTC.

The genes are TRBV30 and TRBJ1-1; D call uncertain. The CDR3 is made up of 9 amino acids. The germline V gene has CDR1 GTSNPN and CDR2 SVGIG (reference sequence). Trimming cost V 8 bases and J 10 bases, with 11 bases left between them. The CDR3 DNA reads as TGTGCCACCTCCCGGGGAGCTTTCTTT. This encodes CATSRGAFF.

This clone was picked up a small number of times. The gene calls are TRBV6-6 and TRBJ1-2, with D possibly being TRBD1 (6 bases). Trimming shortened V by 5 bases and J by 2 bases, and 12 bases separated the two germline ends. This CDR3 spans 14 amino acids. Germline CDR1 MNHNY, CDR2 SVGAGI (reference sequence). In nucleotides, the CDR3 is TGTGCCAGCAGTCGCCGGGACACCAACTATGGCTACACCTTC. Amino acids: CASSRRDTNYGYTF.

The rearrangement links TRBV5-1 to TRBJ1-2, with 9 positions matching TRBD1. Germline CDR1 is SGHRS and CDR2 is YFSETQ. CDR3 length equals 16 residues. V gave up 0 bases and J gave up 4 bases; unmatched junction bases: 7. The CDR3 nucleotides read TGCGCCAGCAGCTTGGACACCACAGGGGGCTCCTATGGCTACACCTTC. It encodes CASSLDTTGGSYGYTF.

The chain employs TRBV5-1 and TRBJ1-3, with D hard to call. The V gene's germline CDR1 is SGHRS and CDR2 YFSETQ. Trimming left V 0 bases short and J 0 bases short, with 7 bases between. The CDR3 totals 15 residues. The CDR3 loop reads CASSLDTDSGNTIYF. The CDR3 DNA sequence: TGCGCCAGCAGCTTGGACACCGACTCTGGAAACACCATATATTTT.